What follows are 15 T cell receptor beta chains derived from one specimen sequenced in a study of CD4 T cells in relation to SARS-CoV-2 and coronaviruses. Unexposed donor CD4+ T cells date from 2011-2018, before the COVID-19 pandemic. CD4+ T cells were isolated from the cells after around 10 days of culture. The table came from immunoSEQ multiplex PCR; TCRdb's copy has only in-frame clones and leaves some out. Of 9,000 to 13,000 clones in the sample, about 81% were seen once. For these TCRs, the target antigens are not known. Material for sequencing was CD4+ T cells from PBMCs, cultured in vitro. These receptors came from a human donor in good health.

The V gene is TRBV4-1, the J gene TRBJ1-4; D gene ambiguous. CDR1 is MGHRA and CDR2 is YSYEKL in the germline V gene. The V gene lost 4 bases and the J gene lost 8 bases, with 8 bases spanning the gap. CDR3 length equals 12 residues. This CDR3 is CASSREYEKLFF. CDR3 DNA sequence: TGCGCCAGCAGCCGGGAGTACGAAAAACTGTTTTTT.

Only a few counts were recorded for this clone. The chain carries TRBV4-3 and TRBJ2-2; D gene ambiguous. Germline loops: CDR1 LGHNA, CDR2 YSLEER. This CDR3 has 14 amino acids. With 4 bases removed from V and 4 bases from J, the gap between germline ends came to 10 bases. CDR3 residues: CASSPAGGTGELFF. CDR3 bases: TGCGCCAGCAGCCCCGCCGGCGGCACCGGGGAGCTGTTTTTT.

This chain joins TRBV5-1 and TRBJ1-3; 7 nucleotides align to TRBD1. The CDR3 runs to 15 residues. V trimming: 0 bases; J trimming: 9 bases; junction bases outside the gene matches: 9. In germline, CDR1 is SGHRS, CDR2 YFSETQ. The CDR3 protein is CASSLAQTGLSTIYF. The CDR3 region has the DNA TGCGCCAGCAGCTTGGCCCAGACAGGGCTTTCCACCATATATTTT.

V gene TRBV2 combines with J gene TRBJ2-7; possible D gene TRBD2, 5 bases. V was pared by 3 bases and J by 2 bases, with 5 bases between. CDR3 length equals 12 residues. Germline V gives CDR1 SNHLY, CDR2 FYNNEI. Written as DNA, the CDR3 is TGTGCCAGCAGTGAGAGGGCCTACGAGCAGTACTTC. Its translation is CASSERAYEQYF. Complete variable domain (other parts from reference TRBV2 and TRBJ2-7): EPEVTQTPSHQVTQMGQEVILRCVPISNHLYFYWYRQILGQKVEFLVSFYNNEISEKSEIFDDQFSVERPDGSNFTLKIRSTKLEDSAMYFCASSERAYEQYFGPGTRLTVT.

The chain uses TRBV4-1 and TRBJ1-1; D is possibly TRBD1 (5 bases). Germline CDR1 is MGHRA and CDR2 is YSYEKL. This CDR3 contains 17 residues. Trimming left V 1 base short and J 0 bases short, with 15 bases between. The chain's CDR3 is CASSQGKGLSMNTEAFF. The CDR3 DNA reads TGCGCCAGCAGCCAAGGGAAGGGGCTTTCAATGAACACTGAAGCTTTCTTT.

This chain connects TRBV7-9 to TRBJ1-2, with 11 positions matching TRBD1. This CDR3 has 18 residues. The germline gives CDR1 SEHNR, CDR2 FQNEAQ (reference sequence). Germline trimming cut 8 bases from V and 1 base from J; bases unmatched to any gene: 15. CDR3: CASPKGRDRGENNYGYTF. The DNA of the CDR3 is TGTGCCAGCCCAAAGGGGAGGGACAGGGGGGAGAATAACTATGGCTACACCTTC.

The chain recombines TRBV7-2 with TRBJ2-5, with 8 bases identical to TRBD2. The CDR3 runs to 15 residues. The V segment lost 4 bases and the J segment 1 base; nucleotides outside the gene matches: 5. Germline lookup yields CDR1 SGHTA and CDR2 FQGNSA. The CDR3 protein is CASSSVAGSQETQYF. The CDR3 DNA reads TGTGCCAGCAGCTCAGTAGCGGGGAGCCAAGAGACCCAGTACTTC.

This clone was seen only a few times. The V call is TRBV20-1, the J call TRBJ1-2; maybe TRBD1 (5 bases). Germline CDR1 DFQATT, CDR2 SNEGSKA (reference sequence). V gave up 6 bases and J gave up 6 bases, with 11 bases separating them. There are 11 residues in the CDR3. For the CDR3, the DNA is TGCAGTGCACGGGACGTTAATGGCTACACCTTC. This gives the protein CSARDVNGYTF.

The chain uses TRBV6-6 and TRBJ2-3; D perhaps matches TRBD2 (6 bases). Per the germline V gene, CDR1 is MNHNY and CDR2 is SVGAGI (reference sequence). Trimming took off 5 bases at V and 7 bases at J, with 10 bases between the two ends. The CDR3 has 12 residues. The CDR3: CASSPGDYTQYF. In nucleotides, the CDR3 is TGTGCCAGCAGTCCCGGGGACTATACGCAGTATTTT.

The V gene is TRBV3-1 (or the pseudogene TRBV3-2), the J gene TRBJ2-1; 9 bases map to TRBD2. CDR3 length: 17 residues. CDR1 and CDR2 from the germline V gene are LGHDT and YNNKEL (reference sequence). V lost 4 bases to trimming and J lost 5 bases; unmatched junction nucleotides: 12. Here the CDR3 DNA reads TGTGCCAGCAGCCCCCGCTCGGCTAGCGGGAACCACAATGAGCAGTTCTTC. This sequence encodes CASSPRSASGNHNEQFF.

This chain joins TRBV6-2 or TRBV6-3 and TRBJ2-3; D is undetermined. The V and J ends lost 3 bases and 6 bases respectively, with 25 bases between them. CDR1 and CDR2 from the germline V gene are MNHEY and SVGEGT. This CDR3 contains 18 residues. CDR3 bases: TGTGCCAGCAGTTATGCGGCCAGAGGATCTTCGGGCGCCGATACGCAGTATTTT. This sequence encodes CASSYAARGSSGADTQYF.

The V gene is TRBV7-2, the J gene TRBJ2-7; 11 nucleotides agree with TRBD2. Per the germline V gene, CDR1 is SGHTA and CDR2 is FQGNSA. Trimming cost V 3 bases and J 2 bases; bases outside gene matches: 0. This CDR3 contains 14 residues. The CDR3 spells CASSFSGRAYEQYF. Written as DNA, the CDR3 is TGTGCCAGCAGCTTTAGCGGGAGGGCCTACGAGCAGTACTTC. Combining the CDR3 with reference TRBV7-2 and TRBJ2-7 gives the whole variable domain GAGVSQSPSNKVTEKGKDVELRCDPISGHTALYWYRQSLGQGLEFLIYFQGNSAPDKSGLPSDRFSAERTGGSVSTLTIQRTQQEDSAVYLCASSFSGRAYEQYFGPGTRLTVT.

The chain combines TRBV7-2 with TRBJ2-2, with 9 nucleotides matching TRBD2. The CDR3 contains 16 residues. V was clipped by 7 bases and J by 7 bases; unmatched bases: 13. Germline CDR1 SGHTA, CDR2 FQGNSA. The DNA of the CDR3 is TGTGCCAGCATGGCCCAGGCGGGGGGGCTGTTCGGGGAGCTGTTTTTT. Its protein is CASMAQAGGLFGELFF.

The chain couples TRBV27 to TRBJ2-5; D might be TRBD1 or TRBD2, each matching 6 bases. In germline, CDR1 is MNHEY, CDR2 SMNVEV (reference sequence). V lost 3 bases to trimming and J lost 1 base, with 12 bases between them. The CDR3 extends over 15 amino acids. For the CDR3, the DNA is TGTGCCAGCAGTTTGGTAGGGGGGACCCAAGAGACCCAGTACTTC. As protein: CASSLVGGTQETQYF.

V is TRBV28 and J is TRBJ1-5, with a possible D match to TRBD1 (6 bases). V lost 8 bases and J lost 2, with 19 bases in between. CDR3 length: 16 amino acids. Germline V gene lookup returns CDR1 MDHEN and CDR2 SYDVKM. DNA of the CDR3: TGTGCCAGCTTCGAGCCAGGGGAACGGGGCAATCAGCCCCAGCATTTT. This translates into CASFEPGERGNQPQHF.